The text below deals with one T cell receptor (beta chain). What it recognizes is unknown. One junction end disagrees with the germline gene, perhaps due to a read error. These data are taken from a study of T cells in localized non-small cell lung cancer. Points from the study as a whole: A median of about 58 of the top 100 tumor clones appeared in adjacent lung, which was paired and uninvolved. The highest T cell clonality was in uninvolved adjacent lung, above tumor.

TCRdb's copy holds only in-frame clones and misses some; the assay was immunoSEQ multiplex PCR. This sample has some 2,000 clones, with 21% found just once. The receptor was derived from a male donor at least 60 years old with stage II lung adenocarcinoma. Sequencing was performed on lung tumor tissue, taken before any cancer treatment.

CDR3 residues: CASSDSARGRTQYF. For the CDR3, the DNA is TGTGCCAGCAGTGACTCGGCCAGGGGGAGGACGCAGTATTTT. The chain recombines TRBV6-8 with TRBJ2-3; possible D gene TRBD1, 7 bases. Germline CDR1 MNHGY, CDR2 SAAAGT. There are 14 residues in the CDR3.